What follows describes a single TCR beta chain. Its specificity is unknown. The sample belongs to a study of cytomegalovirus exposure and HLA in healthy donors. 60 Vbeta and 13 Jbeta primers were used in PCR. Clones were sequenced by immunoSEQ multiplex PCR, and TCRdb holds only the in-frame ones, with some missing. The sample has tens of thousands of clones, and its top ten clones hold 1.5% to 2%. Notes on the study in general: TCR beta sequences reportedly predicted most subjects' HLA-A and HLA-B alleles accurately. An analysis was carried out at a later point. It showed that HLA-associated TCR beta chains were more clonally expanded than equally common non-associated chains. The authors enumerated over 150 TCR beta chains as linked to cytomegalovirus.

V was cut by 4 bases and J by 2 bases, with 10 bases left in between. Germline V gene lookup returns CDR1 SQVTM and CDR2 ANQGSEA. The CDR3 runs 13 residues. The gene calls are TRBV29-1 and TRBJ2-3; tentative D call: TRBD2 (6 bases). This TCR derives from a woman in her twenties or thirties in good health and CMV-seronegative. The sequenced sample consisted of PBMCs. Written as DNA, the CDR3 is TGCAGCGTTGTACGGGGGACCACAGATACGCAGTATTTT. It translates to CSVVRGTTDTQYF.